Presented here are 25 T cell receptor beta chains from one specimen sequenced in a study of T cell changes during pregnancy in multiple sclerosis. TCRdb's table, derived via immunoSEQ multiplex PCR, lists solely in-frame clones and lacks some. In the table there are under 65,000 clones, roughly 91% of which are singletons. This material consisted of CD4+ T cells from peripheral blood mononuclear cells, taken in the third trimester of pregnancy. The receptors stem from a female donor with multiple sclerosis, enrolled in a pregnancy study.

The gene calls are TRBV15 and TRBJ2-3; 10 nucleotides line up with TRBD2. The V gene end was trimmed by 3 bases and the J gene end by 8 bases; junction bases not matched to a gene: 11. Germline assignment: CDR1 LNHNV and CDR2 YYDKDF (reference sequence). The CDR3 covers 16 residues. CDR3 region: CATSRVLAGVSGTQYF. DNA of the CDR3: TGTGCCACCAGCAGGGTGCTAGCGGGGGTTTCGGGTACGCAGTATTTT.

The rearrangement uses TRBV5-1 and TRBJ2-5; 9 bases are shared with TRBD1. The CDR3 contains 17 residues. The J segment lost 4 bases and the V segment lost 4 bases, leaving 14 bases of the junction unmatched. CDR1 and CDR2 (germline): SGHRS, YFSETQ. The CDR3 DNA reads TGCGCCAGCAGCCGATCGCTGATACAGGGGGCGGGAGAGACCCAGTACTTC. Protein product: CASSRSLIQGAGETQYF.

The chain combines TRBV2 with TRBJ2-1, with 9 bases identical to TRBD1. V lost 9 bases to trimming and J lost 6 bases; unmatched junction nucleotides: 0. Germline V CDR1 and CDR2: SNHLY, FYNNEI. CDR3 size: 11 residues. This CDR3 is CARGQGNEQFF. In nucleotides, the CDR3 is TGTGCCAGGGGACAGGGCAATGAGCAGTTCTTC.

The chain is built from TRBV7-6 and TRBJ1-4; D is ambiguous. Germline V gives CDR1 SGHVS, CDR2 FNYEAQ. The length of the CDR3 is 16 residues. Trimming stripped 1 base from V and 4 bases from J, with 13 bases between. CDR3 loop: CASSLVVTALNEKLFF. The CDR3, as DNA: TGTGCCAGCAGCTTAGTTGTCACAGCCCTTAATGAAAAACTGTTTTTT.

The rearrangement joins TRBV19 to TRBJ2-1; 8 nucleotides line up with TRBD2. Per germline, CDR1 LNHDA and CDR2 SQIVND (reference sequence). Trimming cost V 6 bases and J 4 bases; bases outside gene matches: 5. The CDR3 runs 14 residues. The CDR3 region is CASRDSGAYNEQFF. In DNA, the CDR3 is TGTGCCAGTAGAGATAGCGGGGCTTACAATGAGCAGTTCTTC. The full variable domain, rest sourced from reference TRBV19 and TRBJ2-1, is DGGITQSPKYLFRKEGQNVTLSCEQNLNHDAMYWYRQDPGQGLRLIYYSQIVNDFQKGDIAEGYSVSREKKESFPLTVTSAQKNPTAFYLCASRDSGAYNEQFFGPGTRLTVL.

This clone was observed a handful of times. The chain uses TRBV19 and TRBJ2-7; 8 positions match TRBD1. There are 13 residues in the CDR3. Germline assignment: CDR1 LNHDA and CDR2 SQIVND (reference sequence). V dropped 3 bases and J dropped 7; count of bases not matched to a gene: 5. The CDR3 sequence is CASSISRGQEQYF. The CDR3 nucleotides are TGTGCCAGTAGTATCTCCAGGGGGCAAGAGCAGTACTTC. The full variable domain, completed using reference TRBV19 and TRBJ2-7, is DGGITQSPKYLFRKEGQNVTLSCEQNLNHDAMYWYRQDPGQGLRLIYYSQIVNDFQKGDIAEGYSVSREKKESFPLTVTSAQKNPTAFYLCASSISRGQEQYFGPGTRLTVT.

This CDR3 reads CASSPDLGGTSIREQYF. The CDR3 nucleotides read TGTGCCAGCAGTCCCGACTTAGGAGGGACTAGTATTCGCGAGCAGTACTTC. This chain links TRBV9 with TRBJ2-7; the match to TRBD2 covers 8 bases. This CDR3 comprises 17 residues. The V gene's germline CDR1 is SGDLS and CDR2 YYNGEE. V gave up 5 bases and J gave up 6 bases; unmatched junction bases: 19.

The V call is TRBV5-6, the J call TRBJ2-5, with TRBD2 identical over 9 bases. This CDR3 spans 17 amino acids. The V gene end was trimmed by 4 bases and the J gene end by 1 base; junction bases not matched to a gene: 11. Germline V gives CDR1 SGHDT, CDR2 YYEEEE. This CDR3 reads CASSTPGASGVQETQYF. DNA for the CDR3: TGTGCCAGCAGCACTCCCGGGGCTAGCGGGGTCCAAGAGACCCAGTACTTC.

V is TRBV11-3 and J is TRBJ2-2; 8 nucleotides line up with TRBD1. The CDR3 spans 18 residues. Germline-derived CDR1 and CDR2 are SGHNT and YENEEA. The J segment lost 5 bases and the V segment lost 0 bases, leaving 11 bases of the junction unmatched. CDR3 sequence reads: CASSLDRGGQGATGELFF. Written as DNA, the CDR3 is TGTGCCAGCAGCTTAGATCGCGGCGGACAGGGAGCAACCGGGGAGCTGTTTTTT.

The J gene is TRBJ1-4, the V gene TRBV2; 10 bases line up with TRBD1. Germline lookup yields CDR1 SNHLY and CDR2 FYNNEI. V trimming: 9 bases; J trimming: 6 bases; junction bases outside the gene matches: 10. The CDR3 contains 15 residues. CDR3 in amino acids: CASTPPGQGYEKLFF. In DNA, the CDR3 is TGTGCCAGTACCCCCCCGGGACAGGGGTATGAAAAACTGTTTTTT.

CDR3: CATRRGGDSNQPQHF. For the CDR3, the DNA is TGTGCCACCCGCAGGGGTGGGGATAGCAATCAGCCCCAGCATTTT. The rearrangement links TRBV27 to TRBJ1-5; the D gene is possibly TRBD1 (6 bases). V was cut by 10 bases and J by 0 bases, with 16 bases left in between. The CDR3 is made up of 15 amino acids. Germline-derived CDR1 and CDR2 are MNHEY and SMNVEV (reference sequence).

This chain connects TRBV27 to TRBJ2-1, with TRBD1 identical over 11 bases. V lost 10 bases to trimming and J lost 3 bases; unmatched junction nucleotides: 11. The CDR3 extends over 16 amino acids. In germline, CDR1 is MNHEY, CDR2 SMNVEV (reference sequence). CDR3 DNA sequence: TGTGCCACCAAAACTAGGGGGACAGGGGGCTACAATGAGCAGTTCTTC. It specifies CATKTRGTGGYNEQFF.

This clone has a single count. The chain has TRBV5-1 and TRBJ2-7; 9 positions match TRBD1. Germline-derived CDR1 and CDR2 are SGHRS and YFSETQ. The J segment lost 5 bases and the V segment lost 5 bases, leaving 14 bases of the junction unmatched. This CDR3 comprises 16 residues. The CDR3 region is CASSFLGTGFEDEQYF. The CDR3 region has the DNA TGCGCCAGCAGTTTCCTCGGGACAGGGTTTGAGGACGAGCAGTACTTC.

This clone showed up just a few times. The CDR3 coding sequence is TGTGCCTCCAACCCGGGACAGGATTCACCCCTCCACTTT. Translation: CASNPGQDSPLHF. The chain recombines TRBV10-3 with TRBJ1-6, with 8 bases aligning to TRBD1. Germline V gene sequence: CDR1 ENHRY, CDR2 SYGVKD. The CDR3 runs to 13 residues. The trim removed 11 bases at V and 8 bases at J, leaving 8 bases unmatched.

The chain couples TRBV5-1 to TRBJ1-6; 9 nucleotides match TRBD1. Germline V gene data show CDR1 as SGHRS and CDR2 as YFSETQ. The CDR3 runs to 14 residues. V was pared by 4 bases and J by 8 bases, with 4 bases of the junction left unmatched. CDR3 sequence: CASSLRQGDSPLHF. The CDR3, as DNA: TGCGCCAGCAGCCTTAGACAGGGGGATTCACCCCTCCACTTT. Together with reference TRBV5-1 and TRBJ1-6, the CDR3 gives the full variable domain: KAGVTQTPRYLIKTRGQQVTLSCSPISGHRSVSWYQQTPGQGLQFLFEYFSETQRNKGNFPGRFSGRQFSNSRSEMNVSTLELGDSALYLCASSLRQGDSPLHFGNGTRLTVT.

V usage is TRBV5-5 and J usage is TRBJ1-2; 7 bases align to TRBD1. Trimming at V came to 4 bases and at J to 4 bases, leaving 10 bases not matched to a gene. The CDR3 covers 15 residues. Germline CDR1 and CDR2: SGHKS and YYEKEE (reference sequence). CDR3 sequence reads: CASSKPGQTIYGYTF. DNA for the CDR3: TGTGCCAGCAGCAAACCGGGACAGACTATCTATGGCTACACCTTC.

The rearrangement joins TRBV27 to TRBJ1-5; D remains unclear. V lost 3 bases and J lost 3, with 6 bases in between. In germline, CDR1 is MNHEY, CDR2 SMNVEV (reference sequence). CDR3 length: 13 amino acids. The CDR3 bases are TGTGCCAGCAGTTTCGGGTACAATCAGCCCCAGCATTTT. It specifies CASSFGYNQPQHF.

The rearrangement links TRBV19 to TRBJ1-2, with a tentative D call TRBD1 (6 bases). Deletions cut 9 bases from V and 2 bases from J, with 16 bases between. The CDR3 runs 14 residues. CDR1 and CDR2 from the germline V gene are LNHDA and SQIVND (reference sequence). The chain's CDR3 is CASTHRATNYGYTF. The CDR3 DNA follows: TGTGCCAGCACTCACAGGGCCACCAACTATGGCTACACCTTC.

This clone is classed as medium-sized. CDR3 loop: CATSRDSYEQYF. As DNA, the CDR3 is TGTGCCACCAGCAGAGACAGCTACGAGCAGTACTTC. The chain carries TRBV15 and TRBJ2-7; D is unclear. This CDR3 is 12 amino acids long. Germline V CDR1 and CDR2: LNHNV, YYDKDF (reference sequence). V gave up 0 bases and J gave up 3 bases, with 3 bases separating them.

J is TRBJ2-6 and V is TRBV2, with TRBD1 matching over 10 bases. CDR3 length: 18 residues. V was pared by 6 bases and J by 0 bases, with 8 bases of the junction left unmatched. CDR1 is SNHLY and CDR2 is FYNNEI in the germline V gene. CDR3 sequence reads: CASSGRQGASSGANVLTF. The DNA for the CDR3 is TGTGCCAGCAGCGGCCGACAGGGGGCGAGCTCTGGGGCCAACGTCCTGACTTTC.

The rearrangement links TRBV6-6 to TRBJ2-1; D call uncertain. V was trimmed by 2 bases and J by 14 bases, leaving 10 bases between them. From germline, CDR1 is MNHNY and CDR2 SVGAGI (reference sequence). This CDR3 contains 11 residues. The CDR3 region has the DNA TGTGCCAGCAGTTACGCCGGGTCCAAGTTCTTC. Translating it yields CASSYAGSKFF.

The chain joins TRBV9 to TRBJ2-1, with TRBD2 matching 13 bases. Germline V gene data show CDR1 as SGDLS and CDR2 as YYNGEE. V was pared by 4 bases and J by 1 base, with 11 bases of the junction left unmatched. The CDR3 has 19 residues. The CDR3 coding sequence is TGTGCCAGCAGCCCAGCCGGGACTAGCGGGGCCCCGTCCTACAATGAGCAGTTCTTC. Amino acids: CASSPAGTSGAPSYNEQFF.

The chain couples TRBV9 to TRBJ1-1; D is perhaps TRBD1 (6 bases). The CDR3 loop spans 16 amino acids. Trimming took off 2 bases at V and 4 bases at J, with 18 bases between the two ends. Germline CDR1 is SGDLS and CDR2 is YYNGEE. The CDR3 sequence: CASSVGRGGLGTEAFF. The CDR3 DNA sequence: TGTGCCAGCAGCGTGGGGAGGGGGGGGCTGGGCACTGAAGCTTTCTTT.

The chain couples TRBV7-8 to TRBJ2-4, with 8 bases that match TRBD2. The trim removed 1 base at V and 0 bases at J, leaving 5 bases unmatched. Germline CDR1 SGHVS, CDR2 FQNEAQ. The CDR3 loop spans 17 amino acids. CDR3: CASSLVTGGVAKNIQYF. CDR3 nucleotides: TGTGCCAGCAGCTTAGTGACCGGGGGGGTAGCCAAAAACATTCAGTACTTC.

This chain joins TRBV25-1 and TRBJ1-5; D not resolved. The CDR3 sequence is 16 residues long. V was clipped by 1 base and J by 5 bases, with 15 bases between them. CDR1 MGHDK and CDR2 SYGVNS come from the germline V gene. CDR3 DNA: TGTGCCAGCAGTGAATCCGGCGGGGTCGGGGATCAGCCCCAGCATTTT. Translation gives CASSESGGVGDQPQHF.